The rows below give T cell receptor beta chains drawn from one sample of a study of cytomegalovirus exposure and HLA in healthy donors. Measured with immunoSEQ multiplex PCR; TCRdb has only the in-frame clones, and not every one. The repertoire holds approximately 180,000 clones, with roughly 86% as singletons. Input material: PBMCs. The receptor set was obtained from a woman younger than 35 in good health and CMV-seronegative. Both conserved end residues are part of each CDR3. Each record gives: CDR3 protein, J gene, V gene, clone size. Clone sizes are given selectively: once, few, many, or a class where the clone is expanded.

CDR3aa: CASSHDRAYSNQPQHF; j_gene: TRBJ1-5; v_gene: TRBV2; abundance: once
CDR3aa: CASSLVRRGGYSNQPQHF; j_gene: TRBJ1-5; v_gene: TRBV11-2; abundance: once
CDR3aa: CASSKPGLAGLRETQYF; j_gene: TRBJ2-5; v_gene: TRBV19; abundance: NA
CDR3aa: CASSQDRAGTEAFF; j_gene: TRBJ1-1; v_gene: TRBV4-2; abundance: NA
CDR3aa: CASSSATGQGGNQPQHF; j_gene: TRBJ1-5; v_gene: TRBV19; abundance: NA
CDR3aa: CASSRTGTNTEAFF; j_gene: TRBJ1-1; v_gene: TRBV28; abundance: NA
CDR3aa: CASSPEWALETQYF; j_gene: TRBJ2-5; v_gene: TRBV11-2; abundance: few
CDR3aa: CASSPWTSGGFLTGELFF; j_gene: TRBJ2-2; v_gene: TRBV5-1; abundance: NA
CDR3aa: CASSYDSSGNTIYF; j_gene: TRBJ1-3; v_gene: TRBV6-5; abundance: NA
CDR3aa: CASSERWGLKPQHF; j_gene: TRBJ1-5; v_gene: TRBV6-1; abundance: NA
CDR3aa: CASSDRTGGPGNTIYF; j_gene: TRBJ1-3; v_gene: TRBV6-1; abundance: few
CDR3aa: CASSFGQGNTGELFF; j_gene: TRBJ2-2; v_gene: TRBV13; abundance: NA
CDR3aa: CASSYSRLRGTDTQYF; j_gene: TRBJ2-3; v_gene: TRBV6-6; abundance: NA
CDR3aa: CASSTGTSGRGGYEQYF; j_gene: TRBJ2-7; v_gene: TRBV18; abundance: NA
CDR3aa: CASSQDPLYNEQFF; j_gene: TRBJ2-1; v_gene: TRBV4-1; abundance: NA
CDR3aa: CASSEVAGGAAGNTIYF; j_gene: TRBJ1-3; v_gene: TRBV6-1; abundance: once
CDR3aa: CASSLDSYNEKLFF; j_gene: TRBJ1-4; v_gene: TRBV4-2; abundance: NA
CDR3aa: CASSQQGRTGTEAFF; j_gene: TRBJ1-1; v_gene: TRBV5-4; abundance: NA
CDR3aa: CASSPGLSGNTIYF; j_gene: TRBJ1-3; v_gene: TRBV19; abundance: NA
CDR3aa: CASSLSQGSSYEQYF; j_gene: TRBJ2-7; v_gene: TRBV5-1; abundance: NA
CDR3aa: CASSALAGVYDEQFF; j_gene: TRBJ2-1; v_gene: TRBV9; abundance: NA
CDR3aa: CASSLSTSTHEQFF; j_gene: TRBJ2-1; v_gene: TRBV5-4; abundance: once
CDR3aa: CASSTTGSTDTQYF; j_gene: TRBJ2-3; v_gene: TRBV6-5; abundance: NA
CDR3aa: CSVRGRGTQPQHF; j_gene: TRBJ1-5; v_gene: TRBV29-1; abundance: NA
CDR3aa: CASSPSGAQDEQYF; j_gene: TRBJ2-7; v_gene: TRBV9; abundance: once
CDR3aa: CASSLGAGRQETQYF; j_gene: TRBJ2-5; v_gene: TRBV7-6; abundance: NA
CDR3aa: CASRPGGGRTGELFF; j_gene: TRBJ2-2; v_gene: TRBV19; abundance: NA
CDR3aa: CASNQLGTGELFF; j_gene: TRBJ2-2; v_gene: TRBV6-1; abundance: NA
CDR3aa: CASNSGSLNYGYTF; j_gene: TRBJ1-2; v_gene: TRBV7-9; abundance: NA
CDR3aa: CASSGLAVTDTQYF; j_gene: TRBJ2-3; v_gene: TRBV2; abundance: NA
CDR3aa: CASQDREGQPQHF; j_gene: TRBJ1-5; v_gene: TRBV6-5; abundance: few
CDR3aa: CASSFVSGRNTGELFF; j_gene: TRBJ2-2; v_gene: TRBV7-2; abundance: NA
CDR3aa: CASSLAGWGGSNQPQHF; j_gene: TRBJ1-5; v_gene: TRBV7-8; abundance: NA
CDR3aa: CASKTGTGINYGYTF; j_gene: TRBJ1-2; v_gene: TRBV2; abundance: NA
CDR3aa: CASSLRDSDQPQHF; j_gene: TRBJ1-5; v_gene: TRBV6-5; abundance: NA
CDR3aa: CASKRTGTDTQYF; j_gene: TRBJ2-3; v_gene: TRBV6-5; abundance: NA
CDR3aa: CASSFTGTGGENYGYTF; j_gene: TRBJ1-2; v_gene: TRBV18; abundance: NA
CDR3aa: CASSQNSGQETQYF; j_gene: TRBJ2-5; v_gene: TRBV4-3; abundance: NA
CDR3aa: CASSSKERSSYNEQFF; j_gene: TRBJ2-1; v_gene: TRBV9; abundance: NA
CDR3aa: CASSLSSLHTDTQYF; j_gene: TRBJ2-3; v_gene: TRBV9; abundance: NA
CDR3aa: CATSRDRTSGVRTQYF; j_gene: TRBJ2-5; v_gene: TRBV15; abundance: once
CDR3aa: CASTRGSNQPQHF; j_gene: TRBJ1-5; v_gene: TRBV2; abundance: NA
CDR3aa: CASSFGDRSGNQPQHF; j_gene: TRBJ1-5; v_gene: TRBV7-2; abundance: NA
CDR3aa: CASIQGQGFTGELFF; j_gene: TRBJ2-2; v_gene: TRBV6-6; abundance: NA
CDR3aa: CASSARLSFSGNTIYF; j_gene: TRBJ1-3; v_gene: TRBV5-8; abundance: NA
CDR3aa: CASSLTGTRSYNEQFF; j_gene: TRBJ2-1; v_gene: TRBV5-1; abundance: NA
CDR3aa: CASSTGQGDEQYF; j_gene: TRBJ2-7; v_gene: TRBV10-1; abundance: NA
CDR3aa: CASSLSGTGGYEQYF; j_gene: TRBJ2-7; v_gene: TRBV5-1; abundance: NA
CDR3aa: CASSPRGSGNTIYF; j_gene: TRBJ1-3; v_gene: TRBV5-1; abundance: NA
CDR3aa: CASAQRGNQPQHF; j_gene: TRBJ1-5; v_gene: TRBV7-2; abundance: once
CDR3aa: CASSSIAGVYNEQFF; j_gene: TRBJ2-1; v_gene: TRBV7-9; abundance: NA
CDR3aa: CASNLRGDRNIQYF; j_gene: TRBJ2-4; v_gene: TRBV9; abundance: few
CDR3aa: CSASGETNYEQYF; j_gene: TRBJ2-7; v_gene: TRBV29-1; abundance: NA
CDR3aa: CASSTGQGNYEQYF; j_gene: TRBJ2-7; v_gene: TRBV7-6; abundance: NA
CDR3aa: CASSLATSGSNEQFF; j_gene: TRBJ2-1; v_gene: TRBV7-6; abundance: NA
CDR3aa: CASSVASGTNGGVQYF; j_gene: TRBJ2-4; v_gene: TRBV9; abundance: NA
CDR3aa: CASSLRVPLDYGYTF; j_gene: TRBJ1-2; v_gene: TRBV13; abundance: NA
CDR3aa: CASTETGGEETQYF; j_gene: TRBJ2-5; v_gene: TRBV5-4; abundance: once
CDR3aa: CASSLRLAAVPKQFF; j_gene: TRBJ2-1; v_gene: TRBV7-9; abundance: NA
CDR3aa: CASSLNGGNYNEQFF; j_gene: TRBJ2-1; v_gene: TRBV9; abundance: NA